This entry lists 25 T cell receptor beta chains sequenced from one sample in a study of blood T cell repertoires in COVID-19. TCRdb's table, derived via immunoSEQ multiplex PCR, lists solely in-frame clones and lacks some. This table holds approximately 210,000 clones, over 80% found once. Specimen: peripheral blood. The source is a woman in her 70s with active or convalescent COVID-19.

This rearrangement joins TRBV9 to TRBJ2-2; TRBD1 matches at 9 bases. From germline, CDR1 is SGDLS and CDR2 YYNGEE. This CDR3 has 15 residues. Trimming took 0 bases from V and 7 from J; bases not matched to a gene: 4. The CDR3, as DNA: TGTGCCAGCAGCGTAGTCGGGACAGGGAACGGGGAGCTGTTTTTT. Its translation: CASSVVGTGNGELFF.

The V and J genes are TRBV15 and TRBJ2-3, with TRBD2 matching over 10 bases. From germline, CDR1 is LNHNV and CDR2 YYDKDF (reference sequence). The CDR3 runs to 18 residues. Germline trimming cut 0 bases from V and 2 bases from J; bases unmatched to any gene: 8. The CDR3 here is CATSRDRLAGPYTDTQYF. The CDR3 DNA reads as TGTGCCACCAGCAGAGATCGACTAGCGGGCCCCTACACAGATACGCAGTATTTT.

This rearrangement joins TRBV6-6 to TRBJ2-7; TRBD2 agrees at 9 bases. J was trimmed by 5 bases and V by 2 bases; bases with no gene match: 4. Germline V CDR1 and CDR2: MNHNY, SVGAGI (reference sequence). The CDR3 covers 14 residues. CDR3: CASSYRGGGDEQYF. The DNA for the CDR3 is TGTGCCAGCAGTTACAGGGGCGGGGGGGACGAGCAGTACTTC.

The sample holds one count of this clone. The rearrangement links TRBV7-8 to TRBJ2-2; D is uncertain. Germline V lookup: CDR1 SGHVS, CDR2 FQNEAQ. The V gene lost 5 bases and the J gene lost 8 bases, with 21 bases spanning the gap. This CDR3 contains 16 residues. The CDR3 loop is CASSPPASAASGELFF. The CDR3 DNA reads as TGTGCCAGCAGCCCCCCCGCCAGCGCGGCATCTGGGGAGCTGTTTTTT.

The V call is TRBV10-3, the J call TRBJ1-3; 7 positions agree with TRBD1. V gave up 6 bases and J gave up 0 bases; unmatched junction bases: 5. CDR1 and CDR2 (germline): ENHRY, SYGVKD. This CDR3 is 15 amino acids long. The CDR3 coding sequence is TGTGCCATCAGGGAGGGACAGCACTCTGGAAACACCATATATTTT. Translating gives CAIREGQHSGNTIYF.

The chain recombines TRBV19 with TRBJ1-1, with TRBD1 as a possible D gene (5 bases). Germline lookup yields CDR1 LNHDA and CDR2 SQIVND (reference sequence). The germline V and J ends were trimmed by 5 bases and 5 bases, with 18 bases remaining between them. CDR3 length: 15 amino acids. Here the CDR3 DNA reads TGTGCCAGTAGTCCCCTCGGCCAGGGCGGTACTGAAGCTTTCTTT. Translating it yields CASSPLGQGGTEAFF.

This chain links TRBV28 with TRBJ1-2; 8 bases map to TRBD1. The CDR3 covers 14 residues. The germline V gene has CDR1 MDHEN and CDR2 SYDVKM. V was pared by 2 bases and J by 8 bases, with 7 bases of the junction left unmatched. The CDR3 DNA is TGTGCCAGCAGTTTAGGGGCAGGGGGCAAAGGCTACACCTTC. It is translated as CASSLGAGGKGYTF.

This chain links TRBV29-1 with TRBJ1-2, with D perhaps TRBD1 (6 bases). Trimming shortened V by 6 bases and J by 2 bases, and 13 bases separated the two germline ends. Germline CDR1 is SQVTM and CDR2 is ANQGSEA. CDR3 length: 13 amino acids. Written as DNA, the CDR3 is TGCAGCGTCGCTATCGGACAGAACTATGGCTACACCTTC. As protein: CSVAIGQNYGYTF. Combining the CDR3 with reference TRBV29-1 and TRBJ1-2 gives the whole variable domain SAVISQKPSRDICQRGTSLTIQCQVDSQVTMMFWYRQQPGQSLTLIATANQGSEATYESGFVIDKFPISRPNLTFSTLTVSNMSPEDSSIYLCSVAIGQNYGYTFGSGTRLTVV.

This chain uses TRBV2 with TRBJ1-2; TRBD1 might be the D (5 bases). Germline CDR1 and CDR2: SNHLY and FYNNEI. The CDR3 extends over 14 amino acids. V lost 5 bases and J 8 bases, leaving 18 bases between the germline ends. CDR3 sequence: CASSTPTAWQGYTF. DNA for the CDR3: TGTGCCAGCAGTACGCCGACAGCTTGGCAGGGCTACACCTTC.

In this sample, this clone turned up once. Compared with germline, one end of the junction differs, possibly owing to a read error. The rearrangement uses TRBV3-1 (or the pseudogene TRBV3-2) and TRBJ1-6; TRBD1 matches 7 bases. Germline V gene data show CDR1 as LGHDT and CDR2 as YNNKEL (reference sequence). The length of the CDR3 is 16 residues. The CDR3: CVSSQTRGSVNSPLHF. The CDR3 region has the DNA TGTGTCAGCAGCCAGACCAGGGGGTCGGTAAATTCACCCCTCCACTTT.

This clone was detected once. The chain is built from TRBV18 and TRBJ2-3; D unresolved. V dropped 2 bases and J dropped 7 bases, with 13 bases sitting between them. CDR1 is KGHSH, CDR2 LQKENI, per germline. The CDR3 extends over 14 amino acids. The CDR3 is CASSPNGGWNTQYF. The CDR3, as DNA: TGTGCCAGCTCACCAAACGGCGGCTGGAATACGCAGTATTTT.

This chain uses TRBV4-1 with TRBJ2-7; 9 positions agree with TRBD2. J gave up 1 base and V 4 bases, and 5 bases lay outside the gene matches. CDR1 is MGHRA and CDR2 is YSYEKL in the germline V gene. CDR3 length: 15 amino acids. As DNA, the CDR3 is TGCGCCAGCAGCCGGGGCGGGGGGGATTCCTACGAGCAGTACTTC. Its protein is CASSRGGGDSYEQYF.

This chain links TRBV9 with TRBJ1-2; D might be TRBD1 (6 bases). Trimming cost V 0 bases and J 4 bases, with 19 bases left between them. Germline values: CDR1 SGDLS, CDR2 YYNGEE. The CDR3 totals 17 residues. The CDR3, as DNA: TGTGCCAGCAGCGTAGATGCGGGGGGCAGGCAATTCTATGGCTACACCTTC. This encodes CASSVDAGGRQFYGYTF.

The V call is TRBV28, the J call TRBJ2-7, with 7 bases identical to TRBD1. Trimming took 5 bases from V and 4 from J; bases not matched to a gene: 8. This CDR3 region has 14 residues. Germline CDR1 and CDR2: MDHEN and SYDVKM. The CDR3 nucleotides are TGTGCCAGCAGTACCTCGGGACAGAGTTACGAGCAGTACTTC. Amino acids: CASSTSGQSYEQYF.

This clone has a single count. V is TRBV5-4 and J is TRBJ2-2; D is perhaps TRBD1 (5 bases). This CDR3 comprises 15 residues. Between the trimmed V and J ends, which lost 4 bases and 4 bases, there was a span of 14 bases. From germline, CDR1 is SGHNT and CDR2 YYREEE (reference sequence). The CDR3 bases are TGTGCCAGCAGCCAAAAACAGGCAAGCACCGGGGAGCTGTTTTTT. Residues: CASSQKQASTGELFF.

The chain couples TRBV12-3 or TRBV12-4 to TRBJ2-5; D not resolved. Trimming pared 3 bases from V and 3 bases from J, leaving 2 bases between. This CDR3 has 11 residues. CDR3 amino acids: CASSFEETQYF. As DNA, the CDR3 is TGTGCCAGCAGTTTCGAAGAGACCCAGTACTTC.

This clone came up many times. The CDR3 sequence: CASSQDRGGTPYEQYF. CDR3 sequence (DNA): TGCGCCAGCAGCCAAGATCGGGGGGGAACCCCCTACGAGCAGTACTTC. The rearrangement links TRBV4-1 to TRBJ2-7, with 8 bases aligning to TRBD2. The V gene's germline CDR1 is MGHRA and CDR2 YSYEKL. V trimming: 0 bases; J trimming: 2 bases; junction bases outside the gene matches: 6. The CDR3 is 16 residues long.

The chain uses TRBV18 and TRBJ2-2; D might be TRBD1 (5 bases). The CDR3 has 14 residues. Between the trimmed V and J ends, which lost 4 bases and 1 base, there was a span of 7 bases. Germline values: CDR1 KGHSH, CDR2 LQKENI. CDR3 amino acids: CASSQDRNTGELFF. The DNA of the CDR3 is TGTGCCAGCTCACAAGACAGGAACACCGGGGAGCTGTTTTTT.

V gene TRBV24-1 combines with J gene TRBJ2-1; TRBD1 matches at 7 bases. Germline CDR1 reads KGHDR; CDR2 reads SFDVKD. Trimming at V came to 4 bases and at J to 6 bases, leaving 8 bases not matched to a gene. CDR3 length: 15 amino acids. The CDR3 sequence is CATSELQGSSNEQFF. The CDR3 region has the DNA TGTGCCACCAGTGAGCTACAGGGGTCTTCCAATGAGCAGTTCTTC.

The CDR3 reads CASSPGQGRVPDTQYF. The DNA for the CDR3 is TGTGCCAGCAGCCCCGGACAGGGCCGGGTCCCAGATACGCAGTATTTT. The genes are TRBV5-4 and TRBJ2-3; TRBD1 matches at 8 bases. In germline, CDR1 is SGHNT, CDR2 YYREEE (reference sequence). The CDR3 is 16 amino acids. V gave up 4 bases and J gave up 4 bases; unmatched junction bases: 11.

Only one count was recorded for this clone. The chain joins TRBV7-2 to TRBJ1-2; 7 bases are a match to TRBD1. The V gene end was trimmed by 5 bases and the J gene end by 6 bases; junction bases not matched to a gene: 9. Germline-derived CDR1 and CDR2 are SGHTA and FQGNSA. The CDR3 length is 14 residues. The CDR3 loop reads CASSTRQGTDGYTF. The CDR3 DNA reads TGTGCCAGCAGCACCAGACAGGGAACGGATGGCTACACCTTC.

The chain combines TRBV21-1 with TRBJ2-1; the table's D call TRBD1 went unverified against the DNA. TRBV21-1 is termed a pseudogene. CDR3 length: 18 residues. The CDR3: CASSKGTTHTTYDNEQFF. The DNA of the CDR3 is TGTGCCAGCAGCAAGGGGACAACCCACACGACCTACGACAATGAGCAGTTCTTC.

Here the CDR3 DNA reads TGTGCTGCCACAGGGCTCTATGGCTACACCTTC. Residues: CAATGLYGYTF. The V gene is TRBV10-3, the J gene TRBJ1-2, with a weak D call TRBD1 (6 bases). CDR1 is ENHRY, CDR2 SYGVKD, per germline. The CDR3 consists of 11 residues.

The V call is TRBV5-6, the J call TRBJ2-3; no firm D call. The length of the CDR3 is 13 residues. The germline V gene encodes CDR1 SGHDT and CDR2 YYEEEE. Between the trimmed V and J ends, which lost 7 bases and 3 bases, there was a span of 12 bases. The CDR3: CASGLMATDTQYF. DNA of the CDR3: TGTGCCAGCGGGCTCATGGCGACAGATACGCAGTATTTT. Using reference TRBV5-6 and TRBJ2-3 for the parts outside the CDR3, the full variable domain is DAGVTQSPTHLIKTRGQQVTLRCSPKSGHDTVSWYQQALGQGPQFIFQYYEEEERQRGNFPDRFSGHQFPNYSSELNVNALLLGDSALYLCASGLMATDTQYFGPGTRLTVL.

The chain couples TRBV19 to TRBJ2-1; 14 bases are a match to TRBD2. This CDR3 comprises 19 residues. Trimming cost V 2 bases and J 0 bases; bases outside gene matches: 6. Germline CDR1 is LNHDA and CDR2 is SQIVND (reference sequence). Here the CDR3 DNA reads TGTGCCAGTAGTATATTGCGACTAGCGGGGGGGAGCTCCTACAATGAGCAGTTCTTC. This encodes CASSILRLAGGSSYNEQFF.